This T cell receptor (beta chain) comes out of a study of cytomegalovirus exposure and HLA in healthy donors. Use of 60 Vbeta and 13 Jbeta primers characterized the PCR. Generated by immunoSEQ multiplex PCR, the TCRdb table keeps only in-frame clones and is missing some. Here the sample spans over 100,000 clones, around 70% being singletons. Per germline, CDR1 GTSNPN and CDR2 SVGIG (reference sequence). V was clipped by 2 bases and J by 2 bases, with 7 bases between them. The CDR3 is made up of 13 amino acids. The rearrangement uses TRBV30 and TRBJ1-5, with TRBD1 as a possible D gene (5 bases). The sequence was collected from a man younger than 40 in good health and CMV-seropositive. Specimen: PBMCs. The CDR3 DNA is TGTGCCTGGAGTTTAGGGGGCAATCAGCCCCAGCATTTT. Translation: CAWSLGGNQPQHF.